The rows below give T cell receptor beta chains drawn from one sample of a study of cytomegalovirus exposure and HLA in healthy donors. TCRdb's copy holds only in-frame clones and misses some; the assay was immunoSEQ multiplex PCR. The sample has 90,000 to 95,000 clones, around 80% seen once. Sequences were obtained from PBMCs. These receptors originate from a male donor in good health and CMV-seropositive. CDR3s include the opening cysteine and the closing phenylalanine or tryptophan. D genes are given only for firm matches. Rows may omit the clone size; those that give it use once, few, many or a size class.

size,J,length,D,V,DNA,CDR3
NA,TRBJ2-1,13,TRBD1,TRBV18,TGTGCCAGCTCGCCGGGACAGGGCAATGAGCAGTTCTTC,CASSPGQGNEQFF
NA,TRBJ1-4,12,NA,TRBV27,TGTGCCAGCGGCCTAGGCAATGAAAAACTGTTTTTT,CASGLGNEKLFF
NA,TRBJ2-1,19,TRBD2,TRBV15,TGTGCCACCAGCAGAGATTCTCCGGTTCTAGCGGTTACCTACAATGAGCAGTTCTTC,CATSRDSPVLAVTYNEQFF
NA,TRBJ2-3,15,NA,TRBV27,TGTGCCAGCGCCCCTAGGAGTCCAAGCACAGATACGCAGTATTTT,CASAPRSPSTDTQYF
once,TRBJ1-5,15,NA,TRBV6-6,TGTGCCAGCAGTTGGGACACTCTTAGCAATCAGCCCCAGCATTTT,CASSWDTLSNQPQHF
few,TRBJ1-5,14,NA,TRBV6-1,TGTGCCAGCAGTGAAGCGTCTAGATCTTGGGCCCAGCATTTT,CASSEASRSWAQHF
NA,TRBJ1-1,16,TRBD1,TRBV2,TGTGCCAGCAGGCCGGAGACAGGGGGCCGGAACACTGAAGCTTTCTTT,CASRPETGGRNTEAFF
NA,TRBJ2-1,16,TRBD2,TRBV5-6,TGTGCCAGCAGCTTGAAGACTAGCGGGGATTACAATGAGCAGTTCTTC,CASSLKTSGDYNEQFF
NA,TRBJ2-5,12,TRBD2,TRBV29-1,TGCAGCGTTGAAGGGACTAGTTTTACGCAGTACTTC,CSVEGTSFTQYF
NA,TRBJ1-2,14,NA,TRBV11-2,TGTGCCAGCAGCTTAGTCGGTAGGGGCGGAGGCTACACCTTC,CASSLVGRGGGYTF
NA,TRBJ2-5,16,TRBD1,TRBV5-1,TGCGCCAGCAGCCCCAGCGACAGGGGGCTTTCAGAGACCCAGTACTTC,CASSPSDRGLSETQYF
NA,TRBJ2-1,19,TRBD2,TRBV7-2,TGTGCCAGCAGCTTAGCGGGACTAGCGGGGGGGCCGAGGCCCAATGAGCAGTTCTTC,CASSLAGLAGGPRPNEQFF
once,TRBJ1-2,17,NA,TRBV6-1,TGTGCCAGCAGTGAAGCCCCCCAGGAGGGCTCCATATATGGCTACACCTTC,CASSEAPQEGSIYGYTF
NA,TRBJ1-4,14,NA,TRBV7-8,TGTGCCAGCAGCCAGCGGGTGGGTAGGGAAAAACTGTTTTTT,CASSQRVGREKLFF
NA,TRBJ1-6,14,TRBD1,TRBV25-1,TGTGCCAGCACCCGGACAGGTCGGAATTCACCCCTCCACTTT,CASTRTGRNSPLHF
NA,TRBJ2-7,12,NA,TRBV5-1,TGCGCCAGCAGCTATGGGGCCGACGAGCAGTACTTC,CASSYGADEQYF
NA,TRBJ1-1,14,NA,TRBV6-6,TGTGCCAGCAGTACCCCCAGCCGGGGCACTGAAGCTTTCTTT,CASSTPSRGTEAFF
few,TRBJ2-2,14,TRBD2,TRBV5-1,TGCGCCAGCAGCTTAGCGGGAACCACCGGGGAGCTGTTTTTT,CASSLAGTTGELFF
few,TRBJ2-3,17,TRBD2,TRBV7-9,TGTGCCAGCAGCGCCCGGATCGGGGGGGGTACGTCAGATACGCAGTATTTT,CASSARIGGGTSDTQYF
NA,TRBJ2-5,14,TRBD1,TRBV18,TGTGCCAGCTCAAGGGACAGGGGGTTAGAGACCCAGTACTTC,CASSRDRGLETQYF
NA,TRBJ1-2,14,NA,TRBV28,TGTGCCAGCAGAACGTCCGAGGGGGTCTATGGCTACACCTTC,CASRTSEGVYGYTF
NA,TRBJ1-5,14,NA,TRBV25-1,TGTGCCAGCAGTGAATATTACGGGGGTCAGCCCCAGCATTTT,CASSEYYGGQPQHF
once,TRBJ1-1,11,NA,TRBV20-1,TGCAGTGCTAGGAGGTCGCTCGAAGCTTTCTTT,CSARRSLEAFF
NA,TRBJ1-4,15,TRBD1,TRBV5-4,TGTGCCAGCAGCCCGGGACAGGGGCGAAGTGAAAAACTGTTTTTT,CASSPGQGRSEKLFF
NA,TRBJ2-7,12,NA,TRBV6-6,TGTGCCAGCAGTTCCGGGACTTACGAGCAGTACTTC,CASSSGTYEQYF
NA,TRBJ2-7,16,TRBD2,TRBV6-6,TGTGCCAGCAGTTTCGATAAAGCGGGGTCCCCCTACGAGCAGTACTTC,CASSFDKAGSPYEQYF